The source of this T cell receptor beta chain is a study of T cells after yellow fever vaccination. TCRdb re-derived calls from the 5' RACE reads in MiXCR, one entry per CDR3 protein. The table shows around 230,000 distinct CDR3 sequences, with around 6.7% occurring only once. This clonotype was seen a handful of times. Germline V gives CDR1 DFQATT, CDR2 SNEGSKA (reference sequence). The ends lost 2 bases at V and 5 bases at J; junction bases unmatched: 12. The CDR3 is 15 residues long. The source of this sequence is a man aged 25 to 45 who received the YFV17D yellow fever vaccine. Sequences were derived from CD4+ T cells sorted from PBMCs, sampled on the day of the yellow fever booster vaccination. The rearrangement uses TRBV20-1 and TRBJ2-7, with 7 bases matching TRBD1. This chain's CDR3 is CSARSPTGSVDEQYF. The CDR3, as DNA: TGCAGTGCTAGATCCCCGACAGGGTCGGTCGACGAGCAGTACTTC.